The rows below give T cell receptor beta chains drawn from one sample of a study of radiotherapy plus CTLA-4 blockade in lung cancer. Here immunoSEQ multiplex PCR was the method, and the copy in TCRdb shows in-frame clones only, minus some. Counted here are about 45,000 clones, 50% to 70% occurring once; the ten biggest clones make up about 18%. Sequenced material: peripheral blood, taken from a patient treated with radiotherapy plus ipilimumab. Every receptor here comes from a human donor with non-small cell lung cancer who had a partial response to radiotherapy plus ipilimumab. CDR3s include the opening cysteine and the closing phenylalanine or tryptophan. The D gene is left open where the match is weak. Expanded clones get a size class; other rows say once, few or many, or leave the size out.

j_gene | v_gene | abundance | d_gene | CDR3aa | CDR3nt
TRBJ1-1 | TRBV12-5 | many | - | CASGWTLNTEAFF | TGTGCTAGTGGTTGGACACTGAACACTGAAGCTTTCTTT
TRBJ1-6 | TRBV7-2 | - | TRBD1 | CASSLYPPGQGHNSPLHF | TGTGCCAGCAGCTTATACCCCCCGGGACAGGGGCACAATTCACCCCTCCACTTT
TRBJ2-2 | TRBV19 | - | TRBD2 | CAARAGEDTGELFF | TGTGCCGCCAGGGCGGGGGAGGACACCGGGGAGCTGTTTTTT
TRBJ2-7 | TRBV4-3 | few | - | CASSQDLAPGYEQYF | TGCGCCAGCAGCCAAGATCTAGCCCCCGGCTACGAGCAGTACTTC
TRBJ1-1 | TRBV15 | - | - | CATSRDFWVQGEDEGYTEAFF | TGTGCCACCAGCAGAGATTTCTGGGTACAGGGAGAGGATGAGGGCTACACTGAAGCTTTCTTT
TRBJ2-3 | TRBV7-2 | - | - | CASSRMQGKDTQYF | TGTGCCAGCAGCCGGATGCAGGGGAAAGATACGCAGTATTTT
TRBJ1-2 | TRBV5-4 | - | TRBD1 | CASTGQDYGYTF | TGTGCCAGCACCGGACAGGACTATGGCTACACCTTC
TRBJ2-1 | TRBV6-6 | - | - | CASSYSRNEQFF | TGTGCCAGCAGTTACTCACGGAATGAGCAGTTCTTC
TRBJ2-7 | TRBV7-2 | - | - | CASSLQGSSYEQYF | TGTGCCAGCAGCTTACAGGGGAGCTCCTACGAGCAGTACTTC
TRBJ2-7 | TRBV5-1 | few | TRBD2 | CASSLGAGGSTYEQYF | TGCGCCAGCAGCTTAGGAGCGGGAGGCTCCACCTACGAGCAGTACTTC
TRBJ1-1 | TRBV7-9 | - | - | CASSFAGNTEAFF | TGTGCCAGCAGCTTTGCAGGGAACACTGAAGCTTTCTTT
TRBJ1-2 | TRBV19 | few | - | CASSTPPRCVYGYTF | TGTGCCAGTAGCACGCCTCCCAGGTGCGTCTATGGCTACACCTTC
TRBJ2-2 | TRBV27 | - | TRBD1 | CASSFSTGAAYTGELFF | TGTGCCAGCAGTTTCTCGACAGGGGCGGCGTACACCGGGGAGCTGTTTTTT
TRBJ1-1 | TRBV9 | - | - | CASSVVTEAFF | TGTGCCAGCAGCGTAGTGACAGAGGCTTTCTTT
TRBJ2-7 | TRBV9 | - | - | CASSVDPGVGEQYF | TGTGCCAGCAGCGTAGACCCAGGGGTGGGGGAGCAGTACTTC
TRBJ2-7 | TRBV11-1 | - | - | CASSSFPSYEQYF | TGTGCCAGCAGCTCTTTTCCCTCCTACGAGCAGTACTTC
TRBJ2-1 | TRBV6-1 | - | - | CASTGYNEQFF | TGTGCCAGCACGGGGTACAATGAGCAGTTCTTC
TRBJ1-1 | TRBV6-5 | few | - | CASSIDEDTEAFF | TGTGCCAGCAGTATTGATGAGGACACTGAAGCTTTCTTT
TRBJ2-7 | TRBV27 | - | TRBD1 | CASGSDRSAYEQYF | TGTGCCAGCGGGTCGGACAGGTCGGCCTACGAGCAGTACTTC
TRBJ2-7 | TRBV4-1 | - | TRBD2 | CASSREGQTLYEQYF | TGCGCCAGCAGCCGGGAGGGGCAGACCCTCTACGAGCAGTACTTC
TRBJ1-2 | TRBV6-5 | few | - | CASSSAGATSYGYTF | TGTGCCAGCAGTTCTGCGGGGGCGACTAGCTATGGCTACACCTTC
TRBJ2-2 | TRBV2 | - | - | CASSPLGHTNTGELFF | TGTGCCAGCAGCCCCTTGGGACATACGAACACCGGGGAGCTGTTTTTT
TRBJ1-1 | TRBV5-1 | - | - | CASSLAGSRNTEAFF | TGCGCCAGCAGCTTGGCGGGGTCTAGGAACACTGAAGCTTTCTTT
TRBJ2-7 | TRBV12-2 | - | - | CASRTHRGREAYEQYF | TGTGCAAGTCGCACCCACCGGGGGCGGGAGGCCTACGAGCAGTACTTC
TRBJ1-1 | TRBV11-1 | once | TRBD1 | CASSSPQGAPNTEAFF | TGTGCCAGCAGCTCCCCCCAGGGGGCTCCCAACACTGAAGCTTTCTTT
TRBJ2-2 | TRBV18 | - | TRBD2 | CASSPPGLALNTGELFF | TGTGCCAGCTCACCACCCGGACTAGCGCTGAACACCGGGGAGCTGTTTTTT
TRBJ2-7 | TRBV6-5 | - | TRBD2 | CASTRGGSGYEQYF | TGTGCCAGCACCCGGGGGGGTTCGGGGTACGAGCAGTACTTC
TRBJ2-7 | TRBV6-1 | - | TRBD1 | CASSAFGQGSYEQYF | TGTGCCAGCAGTGCCTTCGGACAGGGCTCCTACGAGCAGTACTTC